Detailed here is one T cell receptor (beta chain). The antigen is unknown. The entry originates in a study of cytomegalovirus exposure and HLA in healthy donors. Study summary: Early on, a data release was issued that held roughly 84 million unique TCRs from HLA-typed donors. Study-wide results and caveats: A later analysis found most CMV-associated TCR beta chains apparently HLA-restricted. Altogether, 150 to 200 TCR beta chains were recorded as cytomegalovirus-associated. Accurate prediction of HLA-A and HLA-B alleles (for most subjects) was reportedly achieved from TCR beta sequences.

This PCR relied on a set of 60 Vbeta primers and 13 Jbeta primers. The repertoire was sequenced with immunoSEQ multiplex PCR; TCRdb's copy has only in-frame clones and lacks some. The sample lists about 130,000 clones; more than 75% were seen once. CDR3 length equals 18 residues. CDR1 is SGHVS and CDR2 is FNYEAQ in the germline V gene. V dropped 1 base and J dropped 4; count of bases not matched to a gene: 13. Sequenced: PBMCs. This TCR came from a man aged 25 to 40 in good health and CMV-seronegative. The V call is TRBV7-6, the J call TRBJ1-1, with 9 bases aligning to TRBD1. This CDR3 reads CASSLEVWDRDVSTEAFF. Here the CDR3 DNA reads TGTGCCAGCAGCTTAGAGGTGTGGGACAGGGATGTCTCCACTGAAGCTTTCTTT.